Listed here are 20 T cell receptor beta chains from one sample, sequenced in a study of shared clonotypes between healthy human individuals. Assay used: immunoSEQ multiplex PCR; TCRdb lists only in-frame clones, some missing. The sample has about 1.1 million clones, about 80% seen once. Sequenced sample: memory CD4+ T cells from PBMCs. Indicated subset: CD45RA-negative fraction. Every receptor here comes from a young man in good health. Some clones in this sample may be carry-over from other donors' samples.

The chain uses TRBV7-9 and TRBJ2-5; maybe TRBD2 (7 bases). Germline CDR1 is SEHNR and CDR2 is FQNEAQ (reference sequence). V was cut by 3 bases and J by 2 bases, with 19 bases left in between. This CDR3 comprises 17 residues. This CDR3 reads CASSLGAASGFQETQYF. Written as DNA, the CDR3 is TGTGCCAGCAGCTTGGGGGCGGCTAGCGGATTTCAAGAGACCCAGTACTTC.

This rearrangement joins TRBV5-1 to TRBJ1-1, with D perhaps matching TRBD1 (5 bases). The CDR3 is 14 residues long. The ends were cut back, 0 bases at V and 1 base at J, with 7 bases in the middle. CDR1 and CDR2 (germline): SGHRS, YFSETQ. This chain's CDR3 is CASSLGDANTEAFF. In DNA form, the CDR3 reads TGCGCCAGCAGCTTGGGGGACGCGAACACTGAAGCTTTCTTT.

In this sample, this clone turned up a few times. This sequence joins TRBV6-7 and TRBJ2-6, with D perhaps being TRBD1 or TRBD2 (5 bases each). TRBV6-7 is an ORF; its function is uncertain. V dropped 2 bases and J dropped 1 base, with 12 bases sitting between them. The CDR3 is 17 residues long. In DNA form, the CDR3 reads TGTGCCAGCAGTTACCCCCGAGGGGAGTCTGGGGCCAACGTCCTGACTTTC. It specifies CASSYPRGESGANVLTF.

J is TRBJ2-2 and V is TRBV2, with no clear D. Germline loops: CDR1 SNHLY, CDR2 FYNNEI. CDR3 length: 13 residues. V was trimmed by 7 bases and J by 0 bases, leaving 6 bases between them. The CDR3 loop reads CASKVANTGELFF. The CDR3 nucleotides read TGTGCCAGCAAGGTCGCGAACACCGGGGAGCTGTTTTTT.

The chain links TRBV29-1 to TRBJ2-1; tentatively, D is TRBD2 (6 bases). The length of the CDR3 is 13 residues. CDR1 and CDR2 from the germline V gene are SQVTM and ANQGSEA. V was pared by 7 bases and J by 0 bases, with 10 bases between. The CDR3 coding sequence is TGCAGCGCCACCGGGAGCTCCTACAATGAGCAGTTCTTC. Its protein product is CSATGSSYNEQFF.

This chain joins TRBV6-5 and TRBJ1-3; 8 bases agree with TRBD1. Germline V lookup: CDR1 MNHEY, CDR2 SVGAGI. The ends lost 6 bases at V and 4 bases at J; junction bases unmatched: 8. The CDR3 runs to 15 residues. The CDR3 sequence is CASRAQGGRGNTIYF. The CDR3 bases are TGTGCCAGCAGGGCACAGGGGGGACGGGGAAACACCATATATTTT.

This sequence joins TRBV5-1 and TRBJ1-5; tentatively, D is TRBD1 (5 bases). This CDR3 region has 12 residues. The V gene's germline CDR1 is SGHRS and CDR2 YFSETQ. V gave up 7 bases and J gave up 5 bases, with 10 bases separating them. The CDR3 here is CASGGDHQPQHF. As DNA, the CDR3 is TGCGCCAGCGGTGGGGACCATCAGCCCCAGCATTTT.

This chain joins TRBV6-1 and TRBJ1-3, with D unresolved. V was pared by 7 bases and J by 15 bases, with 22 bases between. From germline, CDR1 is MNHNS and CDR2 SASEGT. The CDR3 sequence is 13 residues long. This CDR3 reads CASNGQDRDTRYF. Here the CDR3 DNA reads TGTGCCAGCAACGGGCAGGATCGTGATACGAGATATTTT.

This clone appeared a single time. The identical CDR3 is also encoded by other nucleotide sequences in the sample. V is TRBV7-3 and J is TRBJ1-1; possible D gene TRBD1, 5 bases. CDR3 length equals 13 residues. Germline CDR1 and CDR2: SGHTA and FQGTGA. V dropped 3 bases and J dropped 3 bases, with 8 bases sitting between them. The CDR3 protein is CASSFTGDTEAFF. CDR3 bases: TGTGCCAGCAGCTTCACAGGCGACACTGAAGCTTTCTTT.

In DNA form, the CDR3 reads TGCGCCAGCAGCATCATAGCGGGGAGCTCCTACAATGAGCAGTTCTTC. Translated: CASSIIAGSSYNEQFF. The chain joins TRBV5-1 to TRBJ2-1; TRBD2 matches 8 bases. V shed 4 bases, J shed 0 bases, and the junction held 6 bases outside the gene matches. Germline loops: CDR1 SGHRS, CDR2 YFSETQ. The CDR3 has 16 amino acids. Full variable domain (outside the CDR3, taken from reference TRBV5-1 and TRBJ2-1): KAGVTQTPRYLIKTRGQQVTLSCSPISGHRSVSWYQQTPGQGLQFLFEYFSETQRNKGNFPGRFSGRQFSNSRSEMNVSTLELGDSALYLCASSIIAGSSYNEQFFGPGTRLTVL.

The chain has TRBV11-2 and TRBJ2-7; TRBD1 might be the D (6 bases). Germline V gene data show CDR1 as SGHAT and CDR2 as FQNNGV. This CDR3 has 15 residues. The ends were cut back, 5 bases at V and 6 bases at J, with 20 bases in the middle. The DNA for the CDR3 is TGTGCCAGCAGCCCTGGCGCAGGGGCCCGGGGCGAGCAGTACTTC. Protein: CASSPGAGARGEQYF.

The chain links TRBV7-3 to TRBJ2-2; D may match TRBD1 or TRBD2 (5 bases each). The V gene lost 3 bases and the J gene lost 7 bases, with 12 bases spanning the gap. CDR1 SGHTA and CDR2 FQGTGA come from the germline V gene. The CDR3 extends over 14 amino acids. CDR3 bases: TGTGCCAGCAGCTTTATAGGGACGGTCGGGGAGCTGTTTTTT. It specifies CASSFIGTVGELFF.

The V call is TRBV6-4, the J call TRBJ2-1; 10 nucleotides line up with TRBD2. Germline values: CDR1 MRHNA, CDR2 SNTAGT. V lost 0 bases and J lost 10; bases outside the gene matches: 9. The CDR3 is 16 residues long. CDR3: CASSDSGTSAKMEQFF. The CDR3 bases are TGTGCCAGCAGTGACTCCGGGACTAGCGCAAAAATGGAGCAGTTCTTC.

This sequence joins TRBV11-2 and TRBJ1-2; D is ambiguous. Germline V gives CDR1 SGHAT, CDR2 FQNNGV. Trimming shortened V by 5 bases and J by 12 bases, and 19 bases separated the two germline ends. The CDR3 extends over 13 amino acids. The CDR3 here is CASSPHPYEGNTF. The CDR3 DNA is TGTGCCAGCAGCCCCCACCCCTACGAGGGCAACACCTTC.

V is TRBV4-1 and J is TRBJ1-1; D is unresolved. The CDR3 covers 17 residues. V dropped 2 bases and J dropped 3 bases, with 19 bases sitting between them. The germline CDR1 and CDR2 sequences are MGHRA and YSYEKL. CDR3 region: CASSQSAGSPFDTEAFF. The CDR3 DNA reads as TGCGCCAGCAGCCAATCGGCCGGGTCGCCTTTTGACACTGAAGCTTTCTTT.

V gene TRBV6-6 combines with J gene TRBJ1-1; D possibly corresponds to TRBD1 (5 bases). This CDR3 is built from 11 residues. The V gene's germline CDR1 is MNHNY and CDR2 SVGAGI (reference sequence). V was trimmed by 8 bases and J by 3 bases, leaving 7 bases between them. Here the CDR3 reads CASRGDTEAFF. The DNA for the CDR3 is TGTGCCAGCCGGGGGGACACTGAAGCTTTCTTT.

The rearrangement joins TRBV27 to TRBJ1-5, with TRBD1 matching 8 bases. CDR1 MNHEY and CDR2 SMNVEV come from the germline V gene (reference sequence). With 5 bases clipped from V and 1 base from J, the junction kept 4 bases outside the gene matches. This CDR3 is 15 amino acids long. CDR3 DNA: TGTGCCAGCAGTCCCGACAGGGGAAGCAATCAGCCCCAGCATTTT. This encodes CASSPDRGSNQPQHF.

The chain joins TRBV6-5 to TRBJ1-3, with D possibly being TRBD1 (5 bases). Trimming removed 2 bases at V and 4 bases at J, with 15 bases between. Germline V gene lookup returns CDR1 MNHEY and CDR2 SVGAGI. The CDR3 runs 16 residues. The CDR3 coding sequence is TGTGCCAGCAGTTACGAGGGACCCGGCCGGGGAAACACCATATATTTT. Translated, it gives CASSYEGPGRGNTIYF.

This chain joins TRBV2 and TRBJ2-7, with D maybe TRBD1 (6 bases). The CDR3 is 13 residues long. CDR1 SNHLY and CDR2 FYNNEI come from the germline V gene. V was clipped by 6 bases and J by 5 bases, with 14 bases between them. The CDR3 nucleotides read TGTGCCAGCAGAGTGACAGGAGCCCACGAGCAGTACTTC. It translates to CASRVTGAHEQYF. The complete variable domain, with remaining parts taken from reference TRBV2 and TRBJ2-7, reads EPEVTQTPSHQVTQMGQEVILRCVPISNHLYFYWYRQILGQKVEFLVSFYNNEISEKSEIFDDQFSVERPDGSNFTLKIRSTKLEDSAMYFCASRVTGAHEQYFGPGTRLTVT.

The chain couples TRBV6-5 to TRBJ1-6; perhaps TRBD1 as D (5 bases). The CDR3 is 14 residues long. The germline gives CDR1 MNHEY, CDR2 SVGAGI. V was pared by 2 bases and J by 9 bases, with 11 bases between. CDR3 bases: TGTGCCAGCAGTTACAATAGGGGCGGTTCACCCCTCCACTTT. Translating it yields CASSYNRGGSPLHF.